This T cell receptor beta chain was captured in a study of OX40 agonist ivuxolimab in advanced cancers. Study-level results: Low normalized clonal expansion also occurred in some nonresponding patients. With doses of 0.1 to 3.0 mg/kg, CD4+ and CD8+ blood T cells had undergone clonal expansion by week 6. Expanded peripheral T cells had an undetermined antigen specificity.

The ends were cut back, 5 bases at V and 0 bases at J, with 4 bases in the middle. CDR1 is MNHEY and CDR2 is SMNVEV in the germline V gene (reference sequence). The CDR3 consists of 13 residues. A remark on this clone: Its specificity is unknown.

The protocol was immunoSEQ multiplex PCR, while the TCRdb copy is restricted to in-frame clones and leaves out a portion. The data show some 46,000 clones, approximately 88% seen once. This TCR derives from an adult with an advanced solid tumor such as melanoma, head and neck, liver or kidney cancer. This specimen was CD4+ or CD8+ T cells sorted from blood, taken in a trial of the OX40 agonist ivuxolimab. The rearrangement links TRBV27 to TRBJ2-2; D call uncertain. The CDR3 loop is CASSPTNTGELFF. CDR3 sequence (DNA): TGTGCCAGCAGTCCAACGAACACCGGGGAGCTGTTTTTT.